Shown below are 21 T cell receptor beta chains from a single sample sequenced in a study of response to subunit inactivated influenza vaccine. Using its own MiXCR run on the RT-PCR reads, TCRdb lists one record per CDR3 protein. The data contain 500,000 to 650,000 distinct CDR3 sequences, less than 10% of them singletons. The source was PBMCs from blood, collected approximately 25 months after vaccination. The receptors shown here come from a man aged 45-69 years who received an inactivated influenza vaccine.

The J gene is TRBJ2-1, the V gene TRBV7-2, with 9 bases identical to TRBD2. The V segment lost 5 bases and the J segment 6 bases; nucleotides outside the gene matches: 11. This CDR3 contains 16 residues. The germline gives CDR1 SGHTA, CDR2 FQGNSA. CDR3 region: CASSQIPGLAGNEQFF. The CDR3 nucleotides are TGTGCCAGCAGCCAGATACCGGGACTAGCTGGCAATGAGCAGTTCTTC. Based on the CDR3 plus reference TRBV7-2 and TRBJ2-1, the full variable domain is GAGVSQSPSNKVTEKGKDVELRCDPISGHTALYWYRQSLGQGLEFLIYFQGNSAPDKSGLPSDRFSAERTGGSVSTLTIQRTQQEDSAVYLCASSQIPGLAGNEQFFGPGTRLTVL.

The V gene is TRBV6-5, the J gene TRBJ1-3, with unresolved D. Germline CDR1 MNHEY, CDR2 SVGAGI. Trimming cost V 2 bases and J 5 bases, with 7 bases left between them. There are 13 residues in the CDR3. CDR3 loop: CASSYGPRNTIYF. The DNA of the CDR3 is TGTGCCAGCAGTTACGGGCCCCGAAACACCATATATTTT.

V is TRBV7-2 and J is TRBJ2-7, with D hard to call. The CDR3 contains 12 residues. CDR1 and CDR2 from the germline V gene are SGHTA and FQGNSA. Trimming removed 2 bases at V and 2 bases at J, with 4 bases between. The CDR3 region is CASSLYPYEQYF. Written as DNA, the CDR3 is TGTGCCAGCAGCTTATATCCCTACGAGCAGTACTTC. Variable domain in full (rest from reference TRBV7-2 and TRBJ2-7): GAGVSQSPSNKVTEKGKDVELRCDPISGHTALYWYRQSLGQGLEFLIYFQGNSAPDKSGLPSDRFSAERTGGSVSTLTIQRTQQEDSAVYLCASSLYPYEQYFGPGTRLTVT.

Concerning this clonotype: One end of the junction varies from germline; a read error may be responsible. The V call is TRBV7-7, the J call TRBJ2-1, with TRBD1 identical over 7 bases. The CDR3 runs 15 residues. Germline loops: CDR1 SSHAT, CDR2 FNYEAQ (reference sequence). CDR3 DNA sequence: TGTGCTAGCAGCTTAGATGGACAGGACTACAATGAGCAGTTCTTC. It yields the protein CASSLDGQDYNEQFF.

A few counts support this clonotype. Here the CDR3 reads CASSFAGVAFSPPGTGELFF. The CDR3 coding sequence is TGTGCCAGCAGTTTTGCGGGGGTGGCCTTTTCGCCACCGGGGACCGGGGAGCTGTTTTTT. The gene calls are TRBV28 and TRBJ2-2; the match to TRBD2 covers 7 bases. Germline-derived CDR1 and CDR2 are MDHEN and SYDVKM. The CDR3 runs 20 residues. The V segment lost 3 bases and the J segment 5 bases; nucleotides outside the gene matches: 21.

This clonotype was recorded at least ten times. The chain links TRBV23-1 to TRBJ1-2, with 10 bases that match TRBD1. TRBV23-1 is identified as an open reading frame with a role that is uncertain. There are 17 residues in the CDR3. Unmatched junction bases numbered 12, after V lost 6 bases and J lost 2 bases. CDR3 in amino acids: CASSLRKTGGDNYGYTF. The CDR3 DNA sequence: TGCGCCAGCAGCCTCCGAAAGACAGGGGGCGACAACTATGGCTACACCTTC.

This clonotype was counted between two and nine times. The J gene is TRBJ2-5, the V gene TRBV20-1; 10 bases agree with TRBD2. The CDR3 covers 13 residues. The trim removed 6 bases at V and 5 bases at J, leaving 6 bases unmatched. CDR1 DFQATT and CDR2 SNEGSKA come from the germline V gene (reference sequence). CDR3 region: CSAQREGRETQYF. The CDR3, as DNA: TGCAGTGCGCAGCGGGAGGGCCGGGAGACCCAGTACTTC.

In this sample, this clonotype turned up a few times. V gene TRBV5-1 combines with J gene TRBJ1-4; 10 bases map to TRBD1. V dropped 4 bases and J dropped 0; count of bases not matched to a gene: 3. Germline V gene data show CDR1 as SGHRS and CDR2 as YFSETQ. This CDR3 is built from 16 residues. DNA of the CDR3: TGCGCCAGCAGCCCCGGGACAGGGGCAACTAATGAAAAACTGTTTTTT. Translating gives CASSPGTGATNEKLFF.

This clonotype was detected a few times. The V gene is TRBV3-1, the J gene TRBJ2-3; a weak D match, TRBD2 (5 bases). CDR1 and CDR2 (germline): LGHDT, YNNKEL (reference sequence). The CDR3 loop spans 11 amino acids. Deletions cut 8 bases from V and 6 bases from J, with 9 bases between. In DNA form, the CDR3 reads TGTGCCAGCGGGTCGGGGGATACGCAGTATTTT. This translates into CASGSGDTQYF.

This clonotype was seen a few times. The J gene is TRBJ2-1, the V gene TRBV20-1, with 9 bases matching TRBD2. This CDR3 contains 17 residues. Germline loops: CDR1 DFQATT, CDR2 SNEGSKA (reference sequence). V shed 0 bases, J shed 3 bases, and the junction held 9 bases outside the gene matches. The DNA for the CDR3 is TGCAGTGCTAGAGATCGGTTAGCGGGAGTTAGCTACAATGAGCAGTTCTTC. Residues: CSARDRLAGVSYNEQFF.

The CDR3 reads CASSPGLMSETQYF. CDR3 in DNA: TGTGCCAGCAGCCCGGGACTAATGAGTGAGACCCAGTACTTC. This chain uses TRBV6-2 or TRBV6-3 with TRBJ2-5; 7 nucleotides line up with TRBD2. Trimming cost V 6 bases and J 5 bases; bases outside gene matches: 9. There are 14 residues in the CDR3. Germline CDR1 MNHEY, CDR2 SVGEGT.

The V and J genes are TRBV7-9 and TRBJ2-1; 9 nucleotides agree with TRBD2. The germline V gene encodes CDR1 SEHNR and CDR2 FQNEAQ (reference sequence). After removal of 10 bases from V and 2 bases from J, the junction contained 6 bases not matched to a gene. There are 14 residues in the CDR3. As DNA, the CDR3 is TGTGCCACCGCGGGGGGGCGGGCCTACAATGAGCAGTTCTTC. It yields the protein CATAGGRAYNEQFF. Full variable domain (outside the CDR3, taken from reference TRBV7-9 and TRBJ2-1): DTGVSQNPRHKITKRGQNVTFRCDPISEHNRLYWYRQTLGQGPEFLTYFQNEAQLEKSRLLSDRFSAERPKGSFSTLEIQRTEQGDSAMYLCATAGGRAYNEQFFGPGTRLTVL.

This clonotype was observed a handful of times. The chain has TRBV12-3 or TRBV12-4 and TRBJ2-2; D is undetermined. V was pared by 2 bases and J by 2 bases, with 15 bases between. There are 17 residues in the CDR3. The CDR3 is CASSLNVEAVNTGELFF. Here the CDR3 DNA reads TGTGCCAGCAGTTTAAATGTTGAGGCAGTAAACACCGGGGAGCTGTTTTTT.

The rearrangement links TRBV20-1 to TRBJ2-5; D gene ambiguous. CDR1 DFQATT and CDR2 SNEGSKA come from the germline V gene (reference sequence). The CDR3 is 14 amino acids. Trimming removed 5 bases from V and 5 bases from J, with 18 bases in between. CDR3 in amino acids: CSAPTPIGIETQYF. As DNA, the CDR3 is TGCAGTGCTCCGACTCCGATAGGGATTGAGACCCAGTACTTC.

V usage is TRBV9 and J usage is TRBJ2-1; TRBD2 matches at 9 bases. Unmatched junction bases numbered 6, after V lost 3 bases and J lost 8 bases. This CDR3 has 14 amino acids. Germline CDR1 SGDLS, CDR2 YYNGEE. CDR3 sequence reads: CASSGPGLADEQFF. The CDR3 DNA is TGTGCCAGCAGCGGGCCGGGACTAGCAGATGAGCAGTTCTTC.

The V gene is TRBV3-1, the J gene TRBJ1-6; unclear D gene. Trimming pared 5 bases from V and 10 bases from J, leaving 15 bases between. The germline CDR1 and CDR2 sequences are LGHDT and YNNKEL (reference sequence). The CDR3 length is 14 residues. The chain's CDR3 is CASSKTWENSPLHF. DNA for the CDR3: TGTGCCAGCAGCAAAACTTGGGAGAACTCACCCCTCCACTTT.

This clonotype has more than one count but fewer than ten. An end of the junction differs from the germline gene, which may be a read error. This chain joins TRBV12-5 and TRBJ2-1, with D uncertain. The CDR3 contains 12 residues. Germline V gene sequence: CDR1 LGHNT, CDR2 FRNRAP. The CDR3 is CVSGLVLNEQFF. The CDR3 DNA is TGTGTTAGTGGTTTGGTACTTAATGAGCAGTTCTTC.

In its sample, this clonotype was seen many times. V and J are TRBV5-5 and TRBJ2-7; TRBD2 matches at 11 bases. This CDR3 spans 17 amino acids. In germline, CDR1 is SGHKS, CDR2 YYEKEE (reference sequence). The junction had 8 bases not matched to a gene; V was cut back by 0 bases and J by 3 bases. For the CDR3, the DNA is TGTGCCAGCAGCTTGGGCCCTACTAGCGGGAGATTCTACGAGCAGTACTTC. Translating gives CASSLGPTSGRFYEQYF.

The chain has TRBV12-3 or TRBV12-4 and TRBJ2-1, with D hard to call. The CDR3 consists of 18 residues. V was trimmed by 0 bases and J by 0 bases, leaving 15 bases between them. The CDR3 protein is CASSLANPWGSSYNEQFF. CDR3 nucleotide sequence: TGTGCCAGCAGTTTAGCGAATCCGTGGGGTAGCTCCTACAATGAGCAGTTCTTC.

This clonotype was found many times. The gene calls are TRBV3-1 and TRBJ2-2, with TRBD1 matching 7 bases. CDR1 is LGHDT, CDR2 YNNKEL, per germline (reference sequence). The CDR3 loop spans 16 amino acids. Trimming took 1 base from V and 7 from J; bases not matched to a gene: 9. DNA of the CDR3: TGTGCCAGCAGCCAAGTCCTGGACAGGTTGAGCGGGGAGCTGTTTTTT. This sequence encodes CASSQVLDRLSGELFF.

This sequence joins TRBV28 and TRBJ2-6; 10 nucleotides agree with TRBD1. Germline CDR1 MDHEN, CDR2 SYDVKM. V was pared by 5 bases and J by 2 bases, with 3 bases of the junction left unmatched. This CDR3 has 16 amino acids. The CDR3 loop is CASSRTGGTGANVLTF. CDR3 in DNA: TGTGCCAGCAGTAGGACAGGGGGGACTGGGGCCAACGTCCTGACTTTC.